This is a list of T cell receptor beta chains from one sample in a study of cytomegalovirus exposure and HLA in healthy donors. The data were produced by immunoSEQ multiplex PCR, yet TCRdb's version contains in-frame clones alone and is incomplete. The data hold roughly 60,000 clones, with roughly 96% observed a single time. Input material: PBMCs. These receptors all come from a man between 18 and 35 years old in good health and CMV-seronegative. CDR3s include the opening cysteine and the closing phenylalanine or tryptophan. The order of the fields is clone size, D gene, J gene, V gene, CDR3 DNA, CDR3 protein. D genes are given only for firm matches. Clone sizes are given selectively: once, few, many, or a class where the clone is expanded.

size: -; D: TRBD1; J: TRBJ2-4; V: TRBV18; DNA: TGTGCCAGCTCAGCAGGGGGAAACAAAAATGGAAACATTCAGTACTTC; CDR3: CASSAGGNKNGNIQYF
size: -; D: -; J: TRBJ2-7; V: TRBV6-5; DNA: TGTGCCAGCAGTTATCGGGGCGAGCAGTACTTC; CDR3: CASSYRGEQYF
size: -; D: TRBD1; J: TRBJ2-5; V: TRBV7-9; DNA: TGTGCCAGCAGCTTAGGGACAGGGGGCGGACGAATTTCAAAAGAGACCCAGTACTTC; CDR3: CASSLGTGGGRISKETQYF
size: -; D: TRBD2; J: TRBJ2-5; V: TRBV19; DNA: TGTGCCAGTAGTATGGGGGCCCTAGCGGGATCACAAGAGACCCAGTACTTC; CDR3: CASSMGALAGSQETQYF
size: -; D: TRBD1; J: TRBJ1-2; V: TRBV28; DNA: TGTGCCAGCACAGGGGGCCTCTATGGCTACACCTTC; CDR3: CASTGGLYGYTF
size: once; D: -; J: TRBJ1-1; V: TRBV28; DNA: TGTGCCAGCACCCTAGTAGCGGGTGTGGGTGACGAGTCTGAAGCTTTCTTT; CDR3: CASTLVAGVGDESEAFF
size: -; D: -; J: TRBJ2-3; V: TRBV30; DNA: TGTGCCTGGAGGAAGCTAGGGGGCACAGATACGCAGTATTTT; CDR3: CAWRKLGGTDTQYF
size: -; D: -; J: TRBJ2-5; V: TRBV7-9; DNA: TGTGCCAGCAGCTTAGCTCGGGAGACCCAGTACTTC; CDR3: CASSLARETQYF
size: -; D: -; J: TRBJ2-3; V: TRBV6-5; DNA: TGTGCCAGCAGTTACCTAAGACAAACAGATACGCAGTATTTT; CDR3: CASSYLRQTDTQYF
size: -; D: -; J: TRBJ2-1; V: TRBV6-5; DNA: TGTGCCAGCAGTTACCCCTCCCCTAGCGCCGAGCAGTTCTTC; CDR3: CASSYPSPSAEQFF
size: -; D: -; J: TRBJ2-2; V: TRBV2; DNA: TGTGCCAGCAGTGAAATCAGGAACCGGGAGCTGTTTTTT; CDR3: CASSEIRNRELFF
size: -; D: TRBD1; J: TRBJ2-7; V: TRBV2; DNA: TGTGCCAGCCCTAAGGATGCAGGGACAGGCAGGAGACTCTACGAGCAGTACTTC; CDR3: CASPKDAGTGRRLYEQYF
size: -; D: TRBD1; J: TRBJ1-5; V: TRBV7-2; DNA: TGTGCCAGCAGTTACGGACAGGGGGCCGGTCAGCCCCAGCATTTT; CDR3: CASSYGQGAGQPQHF
size: -; D: -; J: TRBJ2-2; V: TRBV27; DNA: TGTGCCAGCAGTTTAACGCCCCAGGGGTTGAGGGGGGAGCTGTTTTTT; CDR3: CASSLTPQGLRGELFF
size: -; D: -; J: TRBJ1-2; V: TRBV28; DNA: TGTGCCATTACAATCGGGGGGGCGCAGAATGGCTACACCTTC; CDR3: CAITIGGAQNGYTF
size: once; D: -; J: TRBJ2-7; V: TRBV5-6; DNA: TGTGCCAGCAGCCTGACTAGTTACGAGCAGTACTTC; CDR3: CASSLTSYEQYF
size: -; D: -; J: TRBJ2-3; V: TRBV27; DNA: TGTGCCAGCAGCGTGACCTCGACAGTTCCCACAGATACGCAGTATTTT; CDR3: CASSVTSTVPTDTQYF
size: -; D: -; J: TRBJ2-2; V: TRBV28; DNA: TGTGCCAGCAGTTTTTTGACAGAGACAATCGGGGAGCTGTTTTTT; CDR3: CASSFLTETIGELFF
size: -; D: -; J: TRBJ2-5; V: TRBV7-3; DNA: TGTGCCAGCGGCCGACTAAGCGGGGAGACCCAGTACTTC; CDR3: CASGRLSGETQYF
size: -; D: -; J: TRBJ1-1; V: TRBV19; DNA: TGTGCCAGTAGTTTGCAGTCGGGAGCTGAAGCTTTCTTT; CDR3: CASSLQSGAEAFF
size: -; D: TRBD1; J: TRBJ1-2; V: TRBV6-6; DNA: TGTGCCAGCAACTTTAGACAGGGCGGGGAGAAGGGCGGCTACACCTTC; CDR3: CASNFRQGGEKGGYTF
size: -; D: -; J: TRBJ1-4; V: TRBV5-4; DNA: TGTGCCAGCAGCTACGGACAGACTAATGAAAAACTGTTTTTT; CDR3: CASSYGQTNEKLFF
size: -; D: TRBD2; J: TRBJ2-7; V: TRBV4-3; DNA: TGCGCCAGCAGCCAAGATGAGGGTGCTAGCGGGAGCGACGAGCAGTACTTC; CDR3: CASSQDEGASGSDEQYF
size: -; D: TRBD1; J: TRBJ1-5; V: TRBV15; DNA: TGTGCCACCAGCAGAGGGCGGGACAGGGGTCATGATCAGCCCCAGCATTTT; CDR3: CATSRGRDRGHDQPQHF
size: -; D: TRBD1; J: TRBJ2-1; V: TRBV9; DNA: TGTGCCAGCAGCGTAGCTGGACAGGGTTTCCATGAGCAGTTCTTC; CDR3: CASSVAGQGFHEQFF
size: -; D: TRBD2; J: TRBJ2-7; V: TRBV19; DNA: TGTGCCAGTAGTACCACAGCGGGGGGATCCTACGAGCAGTACTTC; CDR3: CASSTTAGGSYEQYF
size: -; D: -; J: TRBJ2-1; V: TRBV7-8; DNA: TGTGCCAGCAGCGCTCTAGTATCTGAGCAGTTCTTC; CDR3: CASSALVSEQFF
size: -; D: -; J: TRBJ1-3; V: TRBV28; DNA: TGTGCCAGCAGTTTAACTTCTGGAAACACCATATATTTT; CDR3: CASSLTSGNTIYF
size: -; D: -; J: TRBJ1-3; V: TRBV27; DNA: TGTGCCAGCAGTGAGTTTGCGGCGCCGCAGGGAAACACCATATATTTT; CDR3: CASSEFAAPQGNTIYF
size: -; D: TRBD2; J: TRBJ2-3; V: TRBV19; DNA: TGTGCCGGATATAGGTATAGGACTAGCGGAAAGGGGGCAGATACGCAGTATTTT; CDR3: CAGYRYRTSGKGADTQYF
size: -; D: -; J: TRBJ2-1; V: TRBV7-2; DNA: TGTGCCAGCAGCCTATCAAATGAGCAGTTCTTC; CDR3: CASSLSNEQFF
size: -; D: -; J: TRBJ1-1; V: TRBV19; DNA: TGTGCCAGTAGTTTTCGGACAGTCACTGAAGCTTTCTTT; CDR3: CASSFRTVTEAFF
size: -; D: TRBD1; J: TRBJ2-5; V: TRBV28; DNA: TGTGCCAGCAGCAGCGCAGGGGGCCAAGAGACCCAGTACTTC; CDR3: CASSSAGGQETQYF
size: -; D: -; J: TRBJ2-3; V: TRBV28; DNA: TGTGCCAGCAGTTTACCCATAAACTTACAGATCACAGATACGCAGTATTTT; CDR3: CASSLPINLQITDTQYF
size: -; D: TRBD1; J: TRBJ1-1; V: TRBV7-8; DNA: TGTGCCAGCAGCTTAGCCCGGACAGGGCGGAACACTGAAGCTTTCTTT; CDR3: CASSLARTGRNTEAFF
size: -; D: TRBD1; J: TRBJ2-7; V: TRBV30; DNA: TGTGCCTGGGCCGGGGGGACAGGGCACCACGAGCAGTACTTC; CDR3: CAWAGGTGHHEQYF